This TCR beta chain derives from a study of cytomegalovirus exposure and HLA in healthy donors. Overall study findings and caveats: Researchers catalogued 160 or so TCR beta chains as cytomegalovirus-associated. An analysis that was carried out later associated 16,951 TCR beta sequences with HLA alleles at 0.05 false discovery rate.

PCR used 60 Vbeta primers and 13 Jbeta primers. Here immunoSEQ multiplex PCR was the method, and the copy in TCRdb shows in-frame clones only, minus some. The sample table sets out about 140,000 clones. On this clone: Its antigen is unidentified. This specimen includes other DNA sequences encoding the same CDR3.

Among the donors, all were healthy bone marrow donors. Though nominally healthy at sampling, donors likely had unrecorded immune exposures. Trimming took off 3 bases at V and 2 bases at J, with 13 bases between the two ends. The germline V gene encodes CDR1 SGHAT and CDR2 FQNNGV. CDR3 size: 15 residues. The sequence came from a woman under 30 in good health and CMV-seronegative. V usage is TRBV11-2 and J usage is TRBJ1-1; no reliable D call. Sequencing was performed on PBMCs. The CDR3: CASSLARLPNTEAFF. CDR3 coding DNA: TGTGCCAGCAGCTTGGCCCGATTACCTAACACTGAAGCTTTCTTT.